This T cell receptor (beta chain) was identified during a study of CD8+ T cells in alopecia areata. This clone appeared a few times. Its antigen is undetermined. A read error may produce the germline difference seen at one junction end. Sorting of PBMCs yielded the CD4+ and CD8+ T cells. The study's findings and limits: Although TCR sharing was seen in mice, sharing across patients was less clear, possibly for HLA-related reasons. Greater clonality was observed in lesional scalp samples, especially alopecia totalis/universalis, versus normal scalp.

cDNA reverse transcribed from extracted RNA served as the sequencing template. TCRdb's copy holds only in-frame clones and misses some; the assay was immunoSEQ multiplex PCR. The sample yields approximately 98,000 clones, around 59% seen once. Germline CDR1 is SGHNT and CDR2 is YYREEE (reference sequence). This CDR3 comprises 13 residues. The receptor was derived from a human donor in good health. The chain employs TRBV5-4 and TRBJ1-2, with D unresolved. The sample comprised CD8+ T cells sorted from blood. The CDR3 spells CASSLDGNYGYTF. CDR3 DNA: TGCGCCAGCAGCCTGGACGGGAACTATGGCTACACCTTC.